The entry that follows covers one T cell receptor (beta chain) sequence. These data belong to a study of brain T cells in children with intractable seizures. Libraries were prepared by immunoSEQ multiplex PCR; TCRdb keeps only in-frame clonotypes and omits some of them. The sample holds about 80,000 clones; under 95% are singletons and the top ten take approximately 25%. V gave up 7 bases and J gave up 5 bases; unmatched junction bases: 10. The CDR3 runs 15 residues. Germline V gene lookup returns CDR1 MNHEY and CDR2 SVGAGI. The clonotype originates from a girl aged 2 to 9 with Rasmussen encephalitis and intractable seizures. The V and J genes are TRBV6-5 and TRBJ2-5; 10 bases map to TRBD2. The specimen was peripheral blood, collected at surgery. The CDR3, as DNA: TGTGCCAGCACCAAAAGACTAGCGGGCGGGGAGACCCAGTACTTC. The encoded protein is CASTKRLAGGETQYF.